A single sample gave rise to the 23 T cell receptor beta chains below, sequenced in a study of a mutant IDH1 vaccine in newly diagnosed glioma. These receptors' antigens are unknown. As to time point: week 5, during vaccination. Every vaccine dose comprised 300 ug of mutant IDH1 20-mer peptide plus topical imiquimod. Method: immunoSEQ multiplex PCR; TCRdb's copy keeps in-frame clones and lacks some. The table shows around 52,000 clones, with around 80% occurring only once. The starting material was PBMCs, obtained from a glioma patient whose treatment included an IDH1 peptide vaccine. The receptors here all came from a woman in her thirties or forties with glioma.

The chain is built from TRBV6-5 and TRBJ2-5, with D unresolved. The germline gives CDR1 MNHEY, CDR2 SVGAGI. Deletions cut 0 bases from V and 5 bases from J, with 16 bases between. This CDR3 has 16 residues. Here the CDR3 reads CASSYSHQVGRETQYF. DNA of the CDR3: TGTGCCAGCAGTTACTCGCATCAAGTTGGTCGGGAGACCCAGTACTTC.

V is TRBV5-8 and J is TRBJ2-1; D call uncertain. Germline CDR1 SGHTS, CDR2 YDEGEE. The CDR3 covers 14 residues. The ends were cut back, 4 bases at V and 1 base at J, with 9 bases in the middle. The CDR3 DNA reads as TGTGCCAGCAGCGTCAAGGGATCCTACAATGAGCAGTTCTTC. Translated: CASSVKGSYNEQFF.

The CDR3 region is CASSERTDYGYTF. The CDR3 DNA reads TGCGCCAGCAGTGAGAGGACAGACTATGGCTACACCTTC. This chain links TRBV10-2 with TRBJ1-2; D possibly corresponds to TRBD1 (6 bases). The length of the CDR3 is 13 residues. The V end was cut by 2 bases, the J end by 3 bases, with 7 bases between. CDR1 WSHSY and CDR2 SAAADI come from the germline V gene.

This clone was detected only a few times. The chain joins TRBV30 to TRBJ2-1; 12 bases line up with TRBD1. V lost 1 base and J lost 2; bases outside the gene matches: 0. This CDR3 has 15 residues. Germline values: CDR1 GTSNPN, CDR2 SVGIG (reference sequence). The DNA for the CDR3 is TGTGCCTGGAGTGGGGACAGGGGGCCCTACAATGAGCAGTTCTTC. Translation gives CAWSGDRGPYNEQFF.

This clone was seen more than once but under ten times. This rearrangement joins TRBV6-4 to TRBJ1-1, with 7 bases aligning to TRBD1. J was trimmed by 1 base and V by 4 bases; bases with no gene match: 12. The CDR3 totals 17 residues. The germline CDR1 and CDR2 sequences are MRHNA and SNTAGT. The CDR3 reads CASSGRPDRAGNTEAFF. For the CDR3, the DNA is TGTGCCAGCAGTGGCCGACCTGACAGGGCCGGGAACACTGAAGCTTTCTTT.

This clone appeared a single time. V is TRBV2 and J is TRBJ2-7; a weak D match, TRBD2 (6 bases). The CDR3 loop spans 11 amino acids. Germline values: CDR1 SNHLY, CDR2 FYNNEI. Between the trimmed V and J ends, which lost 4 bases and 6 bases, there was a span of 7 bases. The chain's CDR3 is CASSVAVEQYF. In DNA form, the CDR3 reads TGTGCCAGCAGTGTAGCGGTCGAGCAGTACTTC.

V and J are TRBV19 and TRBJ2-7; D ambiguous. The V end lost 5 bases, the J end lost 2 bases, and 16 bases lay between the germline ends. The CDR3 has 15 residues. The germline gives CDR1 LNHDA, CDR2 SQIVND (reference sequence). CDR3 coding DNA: TGTGCCAGTAGTGTACGGGCGTTCCCAACCTACGAGCAGTACTTC. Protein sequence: CASSVRAFPTYEQYF. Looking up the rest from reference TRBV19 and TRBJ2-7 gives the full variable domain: DGGITQSPKYLFRKEGQNVTLSCEQNLNHDAMYWYRQDPGQGLRLIYYSQIVNDFQKGDIAEGYSVSREKKESFPLTVTSAQKNPTAFYLCASSVRAFPTYEQYFGPGTRLTVT.

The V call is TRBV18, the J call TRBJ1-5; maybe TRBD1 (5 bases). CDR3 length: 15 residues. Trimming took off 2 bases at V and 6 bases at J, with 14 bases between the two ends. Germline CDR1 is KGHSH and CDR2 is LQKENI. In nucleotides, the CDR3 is TGTGCCAGCTCACCATTTGACAGCCTCGGTCAGCCCCAGCATTTT. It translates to CASSPFDSLGQPQHF.

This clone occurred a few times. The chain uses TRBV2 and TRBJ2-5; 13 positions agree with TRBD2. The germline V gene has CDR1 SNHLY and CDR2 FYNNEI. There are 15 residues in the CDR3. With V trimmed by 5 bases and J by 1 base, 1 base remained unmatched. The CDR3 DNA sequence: TGTGCCAGCAGTTGGACTAGCGGGGGCCAAGAGACCCAGTACTTC. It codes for CASSWTSGGQETQYF.

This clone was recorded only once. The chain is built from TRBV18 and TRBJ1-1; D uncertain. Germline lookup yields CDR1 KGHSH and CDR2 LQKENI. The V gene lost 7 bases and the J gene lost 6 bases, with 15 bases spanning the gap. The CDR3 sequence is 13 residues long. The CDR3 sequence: CASFQTAGSEAFF. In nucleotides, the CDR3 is TGTGCCAGCTTCCAAACAGCTGGGTCTGAAGCTTTCTTT.

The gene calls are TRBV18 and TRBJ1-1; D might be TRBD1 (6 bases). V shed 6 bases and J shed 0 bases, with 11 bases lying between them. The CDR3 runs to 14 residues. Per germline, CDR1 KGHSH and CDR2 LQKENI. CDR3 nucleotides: TGTGCCAGCTCGTTAGGACAGCTGAACACTGAAGCTTTCTTT. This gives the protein CASSLGQLNTEAFF.

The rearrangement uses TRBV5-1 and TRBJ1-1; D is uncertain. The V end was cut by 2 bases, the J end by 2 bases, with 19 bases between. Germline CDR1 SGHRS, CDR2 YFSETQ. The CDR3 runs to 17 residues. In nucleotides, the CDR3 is TGCGCCAGCAGCTTTGAGGGAAGACGGGGAGGAAACACTGAAGCTTTCTTT. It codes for CASSFEGRRGGNTEAFF.

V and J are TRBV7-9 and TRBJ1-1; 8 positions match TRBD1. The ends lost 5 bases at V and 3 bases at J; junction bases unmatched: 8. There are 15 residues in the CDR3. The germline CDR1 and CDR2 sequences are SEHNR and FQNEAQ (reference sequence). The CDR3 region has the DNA TGTGCCAGCAGCAACAGGGGGTCGGGCGACACTGAAGCTTTCTTT. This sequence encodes CASSNRGSGDTEAFF.

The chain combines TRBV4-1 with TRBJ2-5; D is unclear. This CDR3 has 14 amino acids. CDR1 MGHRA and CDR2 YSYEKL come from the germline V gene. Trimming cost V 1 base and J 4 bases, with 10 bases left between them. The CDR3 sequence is CASSQGQVRETQYF. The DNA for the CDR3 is TGCGCCAGCAGCCAAGGACAAGTACGAGAGACCCAGTACTTC.

The CDR3 DNA reads TGTGCCAGCAGTTTATCTATGCGGGGGAGACTTAACTATGGCTACACCTTC. It specifies CASSLSMRGRLNYGYTF. The chain links TRBV27 to TRBJ1-2; D might be TRBD1 (5 bases). There are 17 residues in the CDR3. V was clipped by 0 bases and J by 1 base, with 15 bases between them. Germline-derived CDR1 and CDR2 are MNHEY and SMNVEV (reference sequence).

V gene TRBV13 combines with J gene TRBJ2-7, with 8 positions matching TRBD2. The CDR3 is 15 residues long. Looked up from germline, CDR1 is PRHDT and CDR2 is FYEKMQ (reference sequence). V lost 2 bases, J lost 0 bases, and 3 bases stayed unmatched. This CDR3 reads CASSLTGGSSYEQYF. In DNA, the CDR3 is TGTGCCAGCAGCTTAACGGGGGGGAGCTCCTACGAGCAGTACTTC.

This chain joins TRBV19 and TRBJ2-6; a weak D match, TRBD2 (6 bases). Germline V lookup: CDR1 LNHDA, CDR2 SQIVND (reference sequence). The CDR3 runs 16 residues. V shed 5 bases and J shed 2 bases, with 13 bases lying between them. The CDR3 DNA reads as TGTGCCAGTAGTCCTCGCGGGAATGCTGGGGCCAACGTCCTGACTTTC. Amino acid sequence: CASSPRGNAGANVLTF. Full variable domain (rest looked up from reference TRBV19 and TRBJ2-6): DGGITQSPKYLFRKEGQNVTLSCEQNLNHDAMYWYRQDPGQGLRLIYYSQIVNDFQKGDIAEGYSVSREKKESFPLTVTSAQKNPTAFYLCASSPRGNAGANVLTFGAGSRLTVL.

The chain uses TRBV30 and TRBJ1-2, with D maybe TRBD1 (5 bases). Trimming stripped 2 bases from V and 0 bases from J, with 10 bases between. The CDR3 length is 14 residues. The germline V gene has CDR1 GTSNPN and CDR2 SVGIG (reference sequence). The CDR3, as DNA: TGTGCCTGGAGTATGACAGACGCTAACTATGGCTACACCTTC. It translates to CAWSMTDANYGYTF. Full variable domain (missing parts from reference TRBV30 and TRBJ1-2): SQTIHQWPATLVQPVGSPLSLECTVEGTSNPNLYWYRQAAGRGLQLLFYSVGIGQISSEVPQNLSASRPQDRQFILSSKKLLLSDSGFYLCAWSMTDANYGYTFGSGTRLTVV.

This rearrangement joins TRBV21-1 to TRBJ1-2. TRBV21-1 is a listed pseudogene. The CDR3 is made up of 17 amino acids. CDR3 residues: CASSKDSYLRPNYGYTF. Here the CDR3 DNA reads TGTGCCAGCAGCAAAGACTCCTATCTACGCCCTAACTATGGCTACACCTTC.

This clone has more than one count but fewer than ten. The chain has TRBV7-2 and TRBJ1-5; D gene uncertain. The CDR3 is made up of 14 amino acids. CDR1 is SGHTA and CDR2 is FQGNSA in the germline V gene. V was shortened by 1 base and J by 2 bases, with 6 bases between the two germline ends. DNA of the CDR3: TGTGCCAGCAGCTTAGTTGGCGGCAATCAGCCCCAGCATTTT. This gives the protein CASSLVGGNQPQHF.

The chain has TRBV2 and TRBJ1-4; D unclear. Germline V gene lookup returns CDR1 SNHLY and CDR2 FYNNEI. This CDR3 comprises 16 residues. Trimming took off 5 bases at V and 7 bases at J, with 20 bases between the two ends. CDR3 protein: CASSLSSGSLGEKLFF. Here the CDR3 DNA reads TGTGCCAGCAGTCTCAGTAGTGGGTCATTGGGTGAAAAACTGTTTTTT. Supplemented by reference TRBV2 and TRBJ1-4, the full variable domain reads EPEVTQTPSHQVTQMGQEVILRCVPISNHLYFYWYRQILGQKVEFLVSFYNNEISEKSEIFDDQFSVERPDGSNFTLKIRSTKLEDSAMYFCASSLSSGSLGEKLFFGSGTQLSVL.

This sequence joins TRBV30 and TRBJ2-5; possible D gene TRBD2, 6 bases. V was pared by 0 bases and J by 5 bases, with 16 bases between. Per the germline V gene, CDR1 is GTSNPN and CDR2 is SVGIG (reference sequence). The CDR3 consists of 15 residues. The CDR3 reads CAWSVRGGAIETQYF. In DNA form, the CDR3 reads TGTGCCTGGAGTGTAAGGGGCGGGGCCATCGAGACCCAGTACTTC.

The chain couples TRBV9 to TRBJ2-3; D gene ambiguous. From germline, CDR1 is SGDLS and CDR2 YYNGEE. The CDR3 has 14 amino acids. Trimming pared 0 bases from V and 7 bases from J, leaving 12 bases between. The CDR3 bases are TGTGCCAGCAGCGTAGGAGGAATAACGCATACGCAGTATTTT. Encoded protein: CASSVGGITHTQYF.